The TCR beta chain under discussion was sequenced for a study of shared clonotypes between healthy human individuals (dated by TCRdb to the early 2020s). Regarding the research as a whole: The cohort comprised a couple of women and a few men aged 18 to 49 years. For each donor, CD4 naive and CD4 memory were each run on three plates, CD8 naive on two plates, and CD8 memory on one plate. To increase sequencing depth and limit assay-specific biases, different laboratories used diverse techniques to prepare libraries and sequence TCR repertoires. Leukapheresis yielded between about 0.85 and 10 billion PBMCs per donor. To estimate repertoire size and how much clonotype sharing occurs between individuals, the study deeply sequenced the blood TCR repertoires of 5 or 6 healthy adults.

As concerns this clone: Its antigen is not yet known. No much larger clone exists at a distance of one base, and base qualities are not known.

Overall study outcomes, separate from this receptor: Sampling was restricted to blood, and TCR repertoires in tissue are likely to differ from TCR repertoires in blood. Higher generation probabilities were observed for clonotypes shared by all four sorted-subset donors than for non-shared clonotypes. Rarefaction of sorted-subset datasets indicated incomplete sequencing despite the large sequencing depth. Pairwise subsampling led to the expectation that sequencing depth would affect the degree of clonotype sharing among donors. Because the study included only a small number of donors, the genetic and exposure-history diversity represented was limited. About 5% of naive CD4, around 3.5% of naive CD8, 2.3% of memory CD4, and over 0.35% of memory CD8 clonotypes were shared across several donors. Naive subsets generally had larger estimated clonotype richness than memory subsets did.

Healthy HIV-negative adults with no recently reported acute infections or vaccinations were included as donors. Only Caucasian adults living in Nashville, Tennessee, USA were represented among the donors. CD4+ T cells were enriched by magnetic negative selection, after which naive cells were positively selected on CD45RA and the negative fraction was taken as the memory subset. Blood was collected by leukapheresis, and PBMCs were isolated by Ficoll-Histopaque density gradient centrifugation and then cryopreserved in liquid nitrogen vapor phase. Analytical flow cytometry was used to check the purity and quantity of each magnetically sorted T cell population. Genomic DNA was isolated from each sorted fraction and quantified by UV absorbance on a Nanodrop 2000c. The CDR3 holds 15 amino acids from the cysteine to the phenylalanine. The sequence is cut down to CDR3 DNA, 45 bases in frame from base 1. At the junction V is shortened by 7 bases and J by 4 bases; bases outside the gene matches: 10. In the germline V gene, CDR1 corresponds to ENHRY and CDR2 to SYGVKD.

TCR CDR3 regions were amplified from genomic DNA by multiplex PCR using the deep immunoSEQ assay. For each cell subset, the extracted genomic DNA was distributed evenly across all wells of several immunoSEQ 96-well plates, and each plate served as one replicate. Each replicate PCR for sorted subsets received 150 to 250 ng genomic DNA, equal to 30,000 or so T cell genomes. Purified libraries were quantified with a Qubit 3.0 fluorometer, sized on a Bioanalyzer 2100, and re-quantified with the KAPA Library Quantification kit. A separate single-read 150-cycle Illumina NextSeq 550 flow cell was used to sequence each immunoSEQ 96-well plate. Per the original workflow: Because the immunoSEQ output included only junctional sequences and no quality scores, the filtering could not be the same as the filtering used for full-length reads. Sequences were annotated with PyIR, a Python wrapper for IgBLAST v1.9, using IMGT germline references to assign V/J genes and CDR3. Any read was removed if the V/J assignment was weak (E-value above 1e-6), the CDR3 was missing, or the read contained stop codons, out-of-frame junctions, or ambiguous translated residues. V3J clonotypes were defined as sequences sharing an identical inferred V gene, J gene, and CDR3 amino acid sequence. Percentage overlap between repertoires was computed as shared unique clonotypes divided by the size of the smaller repertoire. Richness of each repertoire was evaluated using RTK rarefaction, the Chao1 estimator, and Recon v2.1 estimates of unobserved clonotypes. Generation probabilities for all TCRbeta clonotypes obtained by the gDNA method from several donors were computed using OLGA. TCRdb provides this immuneACCESS table in a form limited to in-frame rearrangements. Some clones are lacking; in checked studies, under half of them reflect an unresolved V gene, and why the rest are absent is not known. V and J calls and clone size are copied from that table; D and trimming were computed from the DNA. For this sample there are about 1.4 million clones; approximately 97% appear just once. 0.95% to 1.5% of the sample belongs to the ten largest clones.

The V and J genes are TRBV10-3 and TRBJ1-2; 9 nucleotides in the junction match TRBD1. The clonotype was recovered from a man aged 25 to 40 in good health. The sequenced sample was naive CD4+ T cells sorted from blood. Explained via the paper, the cell subset or site label denotes: CD45RA+ positively selected. The sequenced DNA: TGTGCCATCATTAAAAACAGGGGGCATTTCTATGGCTACACCTTC. This is translated as CAIIKNRGHFYGYTF.